This T cell receptor (beta chain) is drawn from a study of T cells in Graves' hyperthyroidism and ophthalmopathy. Amplification of TCR beta CDR3 regions was performed using RNA transcripts as template. First-round RT-PCR of the TCR CDR3 relied on the HTBI primer set. From the multiplex PCR reads, TCRdb called clonotypes with MiXCR, one entry per CDR3 protein. This sample carries approximately 590,000 distinct CDR3 sequences, 15% to 18% of them seen once, and the ten largest clones take around 7.8%. The length of the CDR3 is 15 residues. Trimming took 3 bases from V and 2 from J, leaving 10 bases between them. Germline V gene lookup returns CDR1 KGHDR and CDR2 SFDVKD. Study-wide results and limits: Median prediction lead before ophthalmopathy onset was 6.5 months with the model. Expanded thyroid clonotypes (above 0.001) were mostly also found in blood.

Remarks on this clonotype: The antigen remains undetermined.

Exclusion of a patient resulted from uncontrolled infection, other autoimmune disease, pregnancy or lactation. Diagnoses were established using clinical symptoms, serum thyroxine and TRAb, thyroid ultrasound and orbital computed tomography. The clonotype comes from a woman aged 25 to 45 with Graves' hyperthyroidism. The V call is TRBV24-1, the J call TRBJ1-5; possible D gene TRBD1, 5 bases. Input material: blood. The CDR3 nucleotides read TGTGCCACCAGTGATCCAGGGAGCGGCAATCAGCCCCAGCATTTT. It translates to CATSDPGSGNQPQHF.